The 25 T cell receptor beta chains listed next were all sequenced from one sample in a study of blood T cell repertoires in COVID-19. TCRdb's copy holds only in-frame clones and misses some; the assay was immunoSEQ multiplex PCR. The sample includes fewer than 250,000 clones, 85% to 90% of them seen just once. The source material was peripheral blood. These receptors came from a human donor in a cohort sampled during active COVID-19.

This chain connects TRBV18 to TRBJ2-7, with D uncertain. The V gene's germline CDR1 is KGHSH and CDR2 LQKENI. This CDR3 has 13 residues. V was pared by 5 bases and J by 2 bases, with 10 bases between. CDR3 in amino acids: CASSGQATYEQYF. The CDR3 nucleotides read TGTGCCAGCTCAGGCCAGGCGACCTACGAGCAGTACTTC.

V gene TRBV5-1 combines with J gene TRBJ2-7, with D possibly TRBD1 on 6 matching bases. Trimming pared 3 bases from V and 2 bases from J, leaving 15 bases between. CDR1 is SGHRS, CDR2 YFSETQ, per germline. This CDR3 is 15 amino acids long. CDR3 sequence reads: CASSSASGVPYEQYF. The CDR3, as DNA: TGCGCCAGCAGCTCAGCTTCAGGGGTCCCCTACGAGCAGTACTTC. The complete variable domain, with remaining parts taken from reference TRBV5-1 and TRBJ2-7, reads KAGVTQTPRYLIKTRGQQVTLSCSPISGHRSVSWYQQTPGQGLQFLFEYFSETQRNKGNFPGRFSGRQFSNSRSEMNVSTLELGDSALYLCASSSASGVPYEQYFGPGTRLTVT.

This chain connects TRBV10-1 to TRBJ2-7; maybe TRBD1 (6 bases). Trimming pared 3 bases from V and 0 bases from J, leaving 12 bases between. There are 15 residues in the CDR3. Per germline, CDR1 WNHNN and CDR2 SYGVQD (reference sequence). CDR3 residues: CASSERTDSSYEQYF. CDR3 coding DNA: TGCGCCAGCAGTGAAAGAACGGACAGCTCCTACGAGCAGTACTTC.

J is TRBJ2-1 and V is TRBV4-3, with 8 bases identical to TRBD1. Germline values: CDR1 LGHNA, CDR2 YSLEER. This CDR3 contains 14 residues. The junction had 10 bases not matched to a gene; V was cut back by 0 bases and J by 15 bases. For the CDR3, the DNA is TGCGCCAGCAGCCAAGAACCCGGACAGGGAGGTTCGTTCTTC. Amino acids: CASSQEPGQGGSFF.

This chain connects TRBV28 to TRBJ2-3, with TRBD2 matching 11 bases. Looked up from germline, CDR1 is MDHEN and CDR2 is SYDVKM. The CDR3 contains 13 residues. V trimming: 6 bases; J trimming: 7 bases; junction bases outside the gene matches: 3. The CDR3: CASRSSGRNTQYF. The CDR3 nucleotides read TGTGCCAGCAGATCTAGCGGGAGGAATACGCAGTATTTT.

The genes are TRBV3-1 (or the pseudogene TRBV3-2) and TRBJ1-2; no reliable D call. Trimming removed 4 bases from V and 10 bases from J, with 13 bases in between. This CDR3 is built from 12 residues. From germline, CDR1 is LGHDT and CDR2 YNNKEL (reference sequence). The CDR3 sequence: CASSLAIRDYTF. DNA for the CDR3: TGTGCCAGCAGCCTAGCGATCCGGGACTACACCTTC.

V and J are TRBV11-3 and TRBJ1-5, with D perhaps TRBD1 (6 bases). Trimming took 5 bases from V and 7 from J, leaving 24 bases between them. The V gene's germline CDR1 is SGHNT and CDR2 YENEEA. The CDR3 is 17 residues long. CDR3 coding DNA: TGTGCCAGCAGCCCGTCAGGGGTGGGGTGGATGGAACAGCCCCAGCATTTT. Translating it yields CASSPSGVGWMEQPQHF. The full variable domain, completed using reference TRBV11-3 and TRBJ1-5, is EAGVVQSPRYKIIEKKQPVAFWCNPISGHNTLYWYLQNLGQGPELLIRYENEEAVDDSQLPKDRFSAERLKGVDSTLKIQPAELGDSAVYLCASSPSGVGWMEQPQHFGDGTRLSIL.

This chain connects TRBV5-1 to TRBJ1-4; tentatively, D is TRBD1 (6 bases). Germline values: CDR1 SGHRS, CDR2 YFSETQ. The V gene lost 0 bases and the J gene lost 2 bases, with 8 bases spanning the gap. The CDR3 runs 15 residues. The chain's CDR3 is CASSLGQGTNEKLFF. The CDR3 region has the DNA TGCGCCAGCAGCTTGGGTCAGGGGACTAATGAAAAACTGTTTTTT.

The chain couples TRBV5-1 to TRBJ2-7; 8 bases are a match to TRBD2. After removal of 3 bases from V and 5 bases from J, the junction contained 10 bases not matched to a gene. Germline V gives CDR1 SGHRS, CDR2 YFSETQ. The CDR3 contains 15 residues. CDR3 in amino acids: CASSWVAGGGNEQYF. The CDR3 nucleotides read TGCGCCAGCAGCTGGGTTGCGGGAGGAGGAAACGAGCAGTACTTC.

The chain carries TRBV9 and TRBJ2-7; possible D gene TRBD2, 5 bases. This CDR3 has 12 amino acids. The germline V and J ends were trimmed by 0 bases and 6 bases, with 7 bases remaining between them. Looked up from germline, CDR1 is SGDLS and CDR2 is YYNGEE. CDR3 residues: CASSVASFEQYF. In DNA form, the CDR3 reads TGTGCCAGCAGCGTAGCTAGCTTCGAGCAGTACTTC.

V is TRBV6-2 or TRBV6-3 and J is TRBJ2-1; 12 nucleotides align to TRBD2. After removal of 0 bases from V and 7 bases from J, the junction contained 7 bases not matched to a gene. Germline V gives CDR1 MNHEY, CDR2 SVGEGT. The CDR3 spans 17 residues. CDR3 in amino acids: CASSYSTSGRWINEQFF. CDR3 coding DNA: TGTGCCAGCAGTTACTCGACTAGCGGGAGATGGATAAATGAGCAGTTCTTC.

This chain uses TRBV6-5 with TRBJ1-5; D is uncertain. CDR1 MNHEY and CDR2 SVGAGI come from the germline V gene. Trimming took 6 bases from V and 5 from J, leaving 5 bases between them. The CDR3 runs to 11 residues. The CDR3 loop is CASSGHQPQHF. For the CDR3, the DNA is TGTGCCAGCAGCGGTCATCAGCCCCAGCATTTT.

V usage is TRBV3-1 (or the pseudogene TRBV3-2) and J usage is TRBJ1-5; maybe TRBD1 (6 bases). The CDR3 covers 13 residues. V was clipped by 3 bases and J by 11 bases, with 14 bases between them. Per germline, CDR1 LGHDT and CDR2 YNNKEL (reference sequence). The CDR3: CASSHDRNSAQHF. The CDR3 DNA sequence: TGTGCCAGCAGCCACGACAGGAATTCGGCCCAGCATTTT.

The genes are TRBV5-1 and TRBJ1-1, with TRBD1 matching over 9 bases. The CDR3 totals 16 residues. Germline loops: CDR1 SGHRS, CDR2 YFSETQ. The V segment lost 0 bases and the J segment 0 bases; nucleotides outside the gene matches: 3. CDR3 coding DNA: TGCGCCAGCAGCTTGGGAGGGACAGGGTTGAACACTGAAGCTTTCTTT. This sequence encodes CASSLGGTGLNTEAFF.

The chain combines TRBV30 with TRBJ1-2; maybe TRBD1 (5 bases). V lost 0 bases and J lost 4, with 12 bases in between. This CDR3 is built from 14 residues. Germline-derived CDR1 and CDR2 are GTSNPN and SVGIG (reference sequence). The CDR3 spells CAWSVARQLYGYTF. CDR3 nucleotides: TGTGCCTGGAGTGTAGCGAGACAGCTCTATGGCTACACCTTC. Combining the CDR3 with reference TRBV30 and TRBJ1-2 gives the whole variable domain SQTIHQWPATLVQPVGSPLSLECTVEGTSNPNLYWYRQAAGRGLQLLFYSVGIGQISSEVPQNLSASRPQDRQFILSSKKLLLSDSGFYLCAWSVARQLYGYTFGSGTRLTVV.

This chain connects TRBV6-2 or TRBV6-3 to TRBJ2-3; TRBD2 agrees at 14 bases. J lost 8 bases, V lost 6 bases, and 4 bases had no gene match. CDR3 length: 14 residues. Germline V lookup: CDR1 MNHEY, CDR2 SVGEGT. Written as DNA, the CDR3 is TGTGCCAGCAGCCCGGGACTAGCGGGGGCTACGCAGTATTTT. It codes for CASSPGLAGATQYF.

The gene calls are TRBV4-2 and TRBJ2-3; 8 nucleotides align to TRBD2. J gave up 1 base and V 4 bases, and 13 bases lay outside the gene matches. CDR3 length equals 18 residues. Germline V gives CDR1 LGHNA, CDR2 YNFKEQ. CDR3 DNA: TGTGCCAGCAGCCCCCAGGATCCCGGGAGGGCGGGCACAGATACGCAGTATTTT. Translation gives CASSPQDPGRAGTDTQYF.

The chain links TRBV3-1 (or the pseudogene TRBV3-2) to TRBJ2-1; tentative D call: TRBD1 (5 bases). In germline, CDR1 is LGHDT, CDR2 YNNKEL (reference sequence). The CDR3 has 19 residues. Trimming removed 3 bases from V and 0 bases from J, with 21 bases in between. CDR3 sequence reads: CASSHDFGAGKSSYNEQFF. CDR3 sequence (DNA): TGTGCCAGCAGCCACGACTTTGGGGCAGGGAAAAGCTCCTACAATGAGCAGTTCTTC.

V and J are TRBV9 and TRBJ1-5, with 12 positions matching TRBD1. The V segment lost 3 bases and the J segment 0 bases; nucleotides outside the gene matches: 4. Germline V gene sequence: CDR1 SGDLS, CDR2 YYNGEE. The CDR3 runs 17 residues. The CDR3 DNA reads TGTGCCAGCAGCGAGGGGACAGGGGGCCCTAGCAATCAGCCCCAGCATTTT. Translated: CASSEGTGGPSNQPQHF.

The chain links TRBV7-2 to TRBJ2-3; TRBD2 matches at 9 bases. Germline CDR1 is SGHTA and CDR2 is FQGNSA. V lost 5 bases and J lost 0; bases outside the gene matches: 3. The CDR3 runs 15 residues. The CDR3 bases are TGTGCCAGCAGCATAACTAGCGGGAGCACAGATACGCAGTATTTT. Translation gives CASSITSGSTDTQYF.

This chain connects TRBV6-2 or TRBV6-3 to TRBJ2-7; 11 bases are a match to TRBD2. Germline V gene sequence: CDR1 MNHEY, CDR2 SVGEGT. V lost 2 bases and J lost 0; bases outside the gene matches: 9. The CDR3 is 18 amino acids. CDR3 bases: TGTGCCAGCAGTTACGACCCTTCTAGCGGGAGGTCCTCCTACGAGCAGTACTTC. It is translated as CASSYDPSSGRSSYEQYF.

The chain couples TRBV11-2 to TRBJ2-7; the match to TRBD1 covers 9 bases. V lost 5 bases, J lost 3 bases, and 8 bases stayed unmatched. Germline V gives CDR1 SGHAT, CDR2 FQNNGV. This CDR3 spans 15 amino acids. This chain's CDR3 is CASSARRDRVYEQYF. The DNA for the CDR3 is TGTGCCAGCAGCGCCCGCCGGGACAGGGTCTACGAGCAGTACTTC.

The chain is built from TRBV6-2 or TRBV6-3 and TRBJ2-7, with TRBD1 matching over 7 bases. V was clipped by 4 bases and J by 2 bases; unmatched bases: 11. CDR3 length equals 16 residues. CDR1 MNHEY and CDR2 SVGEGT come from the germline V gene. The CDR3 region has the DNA TGTGCCAGCAGTTCCGTACGGACAGGTGTTGCCTACGAGCAGTACTTC. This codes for CASSSVRTGVAYEQYF.

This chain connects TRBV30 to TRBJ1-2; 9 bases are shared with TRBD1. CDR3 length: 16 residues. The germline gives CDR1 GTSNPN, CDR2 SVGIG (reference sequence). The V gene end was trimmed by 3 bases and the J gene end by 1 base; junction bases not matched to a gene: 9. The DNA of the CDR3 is TGTGCCTGGAGACCCGGACAGGGGCCCTTTAACTATGGCTACACCTTC. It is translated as CAWRPGQGPFNYGYTF. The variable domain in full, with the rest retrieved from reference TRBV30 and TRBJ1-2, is SQTIHQWPATLVQPVGSPLSLECTVEGTSNPNLYWYRQAAGRGLQLLFYSVGIGQISSEVPQNLSASRPQDRQFILSSKKLLLSDSGFYLCAWRPGQGPFNYGYTFGSGTRLTVV.

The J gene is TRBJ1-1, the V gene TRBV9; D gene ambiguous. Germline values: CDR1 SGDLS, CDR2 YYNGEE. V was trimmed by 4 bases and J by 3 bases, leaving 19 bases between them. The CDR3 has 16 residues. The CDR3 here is CASSPQGRVRDTEAFF. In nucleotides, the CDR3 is TGTGCCAGCAGCCCGCAAGGGAGGGTTCGGGACACTGAAGCTTTCTTT.